Following are 21 T cell receptor beta chains from one sample sequenced in a study of T cell responses to AZD1222 COVID-19 vaccine. Sequenced by immunoSEQ multiplex PCR; TCRdb stores in-frame clones only, minus some. The sample lists under 150,000 clones; roughly 92% were seen once. Here the sequenced sample was peripheral blood, taken on day 0 of AZD1222 vaccination. These receptors came from an adult in good health.

V and J are TRBV13 and TRBJ1-2; D may be TRBD1 (5 bases). Between the trimmed V and J ends, which lost 4 bases and 0 bases, there was a span of 15 bases. The germline CDR1 and CDR2 sequences are PRHDT and FYEKMQ (reference sequence). The CDR3 runs to 16 residues. CDR3 region: CASSSTAWGANYGYTF. In nucleotides, the CDR3 is TGTGCCAGCAGCTCGACAGCCTGGGGAGCTAACTATGGCTACACCTTC.

Notes on this clone: One junction end disagrees with the germline gene, perhaps due to a read error. V is TRBV7-7 and J is TRBJ2-5, with D hard to call. CDR1 and CDR2 from the germline V gene are SSHAT and FNYEAQ (reference sequence). The CDR3 contains 13 residues. The CDR3 loop reads CASSLNLQETQYF. The CDR3 coding sequence is TGTGCTAGCAGCTTAAATTTACAAGAGACCCAGTACTTC.

This clone has just a few counts. The V gene is TRBV19, the J gene TRBJ2-5; the D is unclear. The CDR3 totals 13 residues. In germline, CDR1 is LNHDA, CDR2 SQIVND (reference sequence). V was cut by 4 bases and J by 2 bases, with 8 bases left in between. The CDR3 spells CASSRALQETQYF. CDR3 in DNA: TGTGCCAGTAGTAGGGCGTTGCAAGAGACCCAGTACTTC.

The genes are TRBV28 and TRBJ1-6; no clear D. This CDR3 has 15 amino acids. Looked up from germline, CDR1 is MDHEN and CDR2 is SYDVKM. The V gene lost 8 bases and the J gene lost 3 bases, with 14 bases spanning the gap. CDR3: CASSLRRIYNSPLHF. For the CDR3, the DNA is TGTGCCAGCTCACTACGGAGAATCTATAATTCACCCCTCCACTTT.

V and J are TRBV27 and TRBJ2-1; 8 bases are a match to TRBD2. CDR3 length equals 16 residues. Trimming cost V 2 bases and J 9 bases; bases outside gene matches: 12. CDR1 MNHEY and CDR2 SMNVEV come from the germline V gene (reference sequence). CDR3 sequence reads: CASSLTSGPPGSEQFF. CDR3 in DNA: TGTGCCAGCAGTTTAACTAGCGGCCCCCCAGGTAGTGAGCAGTTCTTC.

This chain connects TRBV21-1 to TRBJ1-5. TRBV21-1 is listed as a pseudogene. The CDR3 totals 15 residues. CDR3 in amino acids: CASSGSVEGTQPQHF. DNA of the CDR3: TGTGCCAGCAGCGGTTCGGTAGAAGGGACTCAGCCCCAGCATTTT.

This sequence joins TRBV5-5 and TRBJ2-1; the match to TRBD1 covers 7 bases. V lost 4 bases and J lost 4; bases outside the gene matches: 2. The germline CDR1 and CDR2 sequences are SGHKS and YYEKEE (reference sequence). The CDR3 runs to 13 residues. CDR3 nucleotides: TGTGCCAGCAGCCCACAGGGGTACAATGAGCAGTTCTTC. Translation: CASSPQGYNEQFF. Based on the CDR3 plus reference TRBV5-5 and TRBJ2-1, the full variable domain is DAGVTQSPTHLIKTRGQQVTLRCSPISGHKSVSWYQQVLGQGPQFIFQYYEKEERGRGNFPDRFSARQFPNYSSELNVNALLLGDSALYLCASSPQGYNEQFFGPGTRLTVL.

This chain uses TRBV6-5 with TRBJ2-1; no definite D call. The CDR3 is made up of 16 amino acids. The germline V gene has CDR1 MNHEY and CDR2 SVGAGI. V was pared by 0 bases and J by 2 bases, with 11 bases between. The CDR3 loop reads CASSYSVTRTYNEQFF. CDR3 bases: TGTGCCAGCAGTTACTCTGTCACCCGAACCTACAATGAGCAGTTCTTC.

This clone came up a few times. V usage is TRBV28 and J usage is TRBJ2-7; D is uncertain. CDR1 MDHEN and CDR2 SYDVKM come from the germline V gene. Trimming shortened V by 3 bases and J by 3 bases, and 12 bases separated the two germline ends. The CDR3 has 14 amino acids. The CDR3 loop is CASSFSVSGYEQYF. CDR3 coding DNA: TGTGCCAGCAGTTTTTCAGTATCGGGCTACGAGCAGTACTTC.

This chain links TRBV3-1 (or the pseudogene TRBV3-2) with TRBJ2-3, with 14 bases that match TRBD2. V was clipped by 4 bases and J by 2 bases; unmatched bases: 2. The CDR3 consists of 16 residues. Per the germline V gene, CDR1 is LGHDT and CDR2 is YNNKEL (reference sequence). This CDR3 reads CASSRTSGGITDTQYF. In nucleotides, the CDR3 is TGTGCCAGCAGCCGGACTAGCGGGGGGATCACAGATACGCAGTATTTT.

The chain uses TRBV11-2 and TRBJ2-2; D uncertain. The germline CDR1 and CDR2 sequences are SGHAT and FQNNGV. The V end was cut by 3 bases, the J end by 4 bases, with 12 bases between. The CDR3 length is 15 residues. The CDR3 spells CASSLVRPSTGELFF. In DNA form, the CDR3 reads TGTGCCAGCAGCTTGGTGAGGCCGAGCACCGGGGAGCTGTTTTTT.

This sequence joins TRBV5-1 and TRBJ1-4; 11 bases align to TRBD1. This CDR3 spans 17 amino acids. V shed 0 bases, J shed 2 bases, and the junction held 3 bases outside the gene matches. Germline V gene data show CDR1 as SGHRS and CDR2 as YFSETQ. This CDR3 is CASSLEGTGGTNEKLFF. The CDR3 DNA reads as TGCGCCAGCAGCTTGGAGGGGACAGGGGGGACTAATGAAAAACTGTTTTTT.

The chain links TRBV6-6 to TRBJ2-1; D is perhaps TRBD2 (6 bases). V was trimmed by 2 bases and J by 6 bases, leaving 14 bases between them. The CDR3 has 15 residues. The germline CDR1 and CDR2 sequences are MNHNY and SVGAGI (reference sequence). This CDR3 is CASSYLEGGPNEQFF. CDR3 DNA: TGTGCCAGCAGTTACCTCGAGGGAGGACCCAATGAGCAGTTCTTC.

V and J are TRBV5-4 and TRBJ2-1; 7 positions agree with TRBD2. Germline V gene data show CDR1 as SGHNT and CDR2 as YYREEE (reference sequence). Germline trimming cut 4 bases from V and 4 bases from J; bases unmatched to any gene: 5. This CDR3 has 14 amino acids. The CDR3 region is CASSGRAQYNEQFF. The CDR3 bases are TGTGCCAGCAGCGGGAGGGCTCAATACAATGAGCAGTTCTTC.

This clone was seen a handful of times. As DNA, the CDR3 is TGTGCCAGCACCTCGATGCAGGGGGCTACCTACAATGAGCAGTTCTTC. Translated, it gives CASTSMQGATYNEQFF. The genes are TRBV5-6 and TRBJ2-1; the match to TRBD1 covers 8 bases. With 6 bases clipped from V and 2 bases from J, the junction kept 10 bases outside the gene matches. This CDR3 contains 16 residues. Germline-derived CDR1 and CDR2 are SGHDT and YYEEEE. Using reference TRBV5-6 and TRBJ2-1 for the parts outside the CDR3, the full variable domain is DAGVTQSPTHLIKTRGQQVTLRCSPKSGHDTVSWYQQALGQGPQFIFQYYEEEERQRGNFPDRFSGHQFPNYSSELNVNALLLGDSALYLCASTSMQGATYNEQFFGPGTRLTVL.

The count of this clone is one. This rearrangement joins TRBV28 to TRBJ1-3; 7 nucleotides align to TRBD1. Germline CDR1 MDHEN, CDR2 SYDVKM. Trimming at V came to 1 base and at J to 4 bases, leaving 1 base not matched to a gene. This CDR3 contains 14 residues. CDR3 sequence: CASSLLQGGNTIYF. CDR3 bases: TGTGCCAGCAGTTTATTACAGGGGGGAAACACCATATATTTT.

This clone was picked up one time. The rearrangement joins TRBV27 to TRBJ1-6, with D tentatively TRBD1 (6 bases). Germline V gene sequence: CDR1 MNHEY, CDR2 SMNVEV (reference sequence). CDR3 length equals 16 residues. Between the trimmed V and J ends, which lost 2 bases and 7 bases, there was a span of 15 bases. CDR3 bases: TGTGCCAGCAGTTTAGGTCTAGGACAGATAAATTCACCCCTCCACTTT. This codes for CASSLGLGQINSPLHF.

CDR3 sequence reads: CATSSDPNLNLADEKLFF. Written as DNA, the CDR3 is TGTGCCACCAGCAGCGACCCGAATTTAAACCTCGCTGACGAAAAACTGTTTTTT. The V call is TRBV15, the J call TRBJ1-4; D is undetermined. This CDR3 has 18 residues. The V end was cut by 3 bases, the J end by 8 bases, with 25 bases between. CDR1 is LNHNV, CDR2 YYDKDF, per germline (reference sequence). The full variable domain, completed using reference TRBV15 and TRBJ1-4, is DAMVIQNPRYQVTQFGKPVTLSCSQTLNHNVMYWYQQKSSQAPKLLFHYYDKDFNNEADTPDNFQSRRPNTSFCFLDIRSPGLGDTAMYLCATSSDPNLNLADEKLFFGSGTQLSVL.

The genes are TRBV5-1 and TRBJ1-2, with TRBD1 matching 7 bases. Trimming removed 4 bases from V and 7 bases from J; junction bases left unmatched: 1. Germline-derived CDR1 and CDR2 are SGHRS and YFSETQ. The CDR3 has 11 amino acids. The CDR3 region has the DNA TGCGCCAGCAGCAGGGACAGTGGCTACACCTTC. Translated, it gives CASSRDSGYTF. Drawing the rest from reference TRBV5-1 and TRBJ1-2, the complete variable domain is KAGVTQTPRYLIKTRGQQVTLSCSPISGHRSVSWYQQTPGQGLQFLFEYFSETQRNKGNFPGRFSGRQFSNSRSEMNVSTLELGDSALYLCASSRDSGYTFGSGTRLTVV.

This clone has only a few counts. This sequence joins TRBV28 and TRBJ2-1; 7 bases match TRBD1. This CDR3 has 16 residues. V lost 2 bases, J lost 2 bases, and 6 bases stayed unmatched. From germline, CDR1 is MDHEN and CDR2 SYDVKM. The DNA for the CDR3 is TGTGCCAGCAGTTTACTGCAGGGGGTTACCTACAATGAGCAGTTCTTC. Translated, it gives CASSLLQGVTYNEQFF.

This chain joins TRBV19 and TRBJ1-6; 9 bases agree with TRBD1. Trimming removed 3 bases from V and 8 bases from J; junction bases left unmatched: 5. Germline V gives CDR1 LNHDA, CDR2 SQIVND (reference sequence). The CDR3 extends over 15 amino acids. The CDR3, as DNA: TGTGCCAGTAGTATGGGACAGGGTATTCATTCACCCCTCCACTTT. Its translation is CASSMGQGIHSPLHF.